The clone carrying this TCR beta chain was seen only a few times. Its cognate antigen is unknown. This sample is drawn from a study of blood T cells in healthy people across ages. Overall study findings and caveats: Roughly linear age-related decline in beta diversity appeared, significant by age roughly 40.

Each donor had about 10 milliliters of peripheral blood drawn. V was cut by 2 bases and J by 9 bases, with 8 bases left in between. Germline lookup yields CDR1 MDHEN and CDR2 SYDVKM. This CDR3 contains 12 residues. Next came a second PCR, run for about 7 to 12 cycles, which used a sample-barcoded 5' primer along with a J-beta primer mix. Each cDNA molecule was tagged by a template-switch adaptor that had 12 random nucleotides. A single record per CDR3 protein comes from TCRdb applying MiXCR to the 5' RACE reads. This table has under 2 million distinct CDR3 sequences, 30% to 40% appearing once. V gene TRBV28 combines with J gene TRBJ2-1, with D unclear. The sample was blood. The TCR sequence derives from a woman younger than 45 in good health. The CDR3 loop reads CASSLGISEQFF. The CDR3 nucleotides read TGTGCCAGCAGTTTAGGTATTAGTGAGCAGTTCTTC.